This T cell receptor (beta chain) was profiled in a study of blood T cell repertoires in COVID-19 (dated by TCRdb to about 2020). Looking at the study overall: The collaborator samples originated in the United States, Italy and Spain and spanned the acute and convalescent phases of COVID-19. The sample metadata nearly always contained a de-identified subject ID, COVID-19 status, age in years and sex. The dataset comprised deeply sampled blood TCRbeta repertoires from subjects exposed to, actively infected with, or recovered from COVID-19. HLA class I and class II types, where available, came from metadata supplied by the sample provider rather than from assay-based typing. The repertoires were made available in a free public database intended to serve as a resource for research on the immune response to SARS-CoV-2. The samples were drawn from two sources: the first 160 participants of the ongoing ImmuneRACE study, and 950 to 1,500 subjects contributed by 6 global collaborators. The prospective study material was composed of cDNA or gDNA derived from T cells, B-cell-depleted T cells, or PBMCs. Results the study describes overall, beyond this receptor: The quantity of clinical and demographic metadata differed by source and by participant and was supplied without curation.

This clone turned up a few times. Its antigen is unknown. No qualities accompany the bases; no much larger clone lies one base away. The collaborating institutions used their own protocols to collect whole blood in K2EDTA tubes. For TCRbeta analysis, collaborators shipped samples in one of three forms: frozen whole blood, isolated PBMCs, or DNA extracted from either of those sample types. TCRbeta CDR3 regions were amplified from genomic DNA using the immunoSEQ Assay, a bias-controlled multiplex PCR. Processing in the source paper ran as follows. The number of nucleated cells in each sample was estimated by amplification of reference gene primers within the assay. To quantify the absolute abundance of each unique TCRbeta CDR3 rearrangement, sequence reads were collapsed and filtered. For each sample, productive Simpson clonality was calculated as the square root of Simpson's diversity index over productive rearrangements. TCRdb carries this immuneACCESS record with in-frame sequences only. Its versions omit some clonotypes, under half of them owing to an unresolved V gene in the studies checked, with the rest unexplained. V and J calls plus clone size are reproduced from that table; the DNA served to infer D and trimming. The table for this sample lists 45,000 to 55,000 clones; 68% of them were counted only once. The ten largest account for about 8.8% of the sample.

CDR1 and CDR2, per the germline V gene (reference sequence), are LGHDT and YNNKEL. The V and J ends are trimmed by 5 bases and 2 bases, leaving 16 bases between them. Spanning cysteine to phenylalanine, the CDR3 consists of 16 amino acids. The kept DNA is CDR3 alone, 48 bases in frame from the first base. This clonotype was obtained from a woman in her seventies with acute or convalescent COVID-19. Sequencing was performed on peripheral blood. The V and J genes are TRBV3-1 (or the pseudogene TRBV3-2) and TRBJ2-1; the D segment could be TRBD2, given 7 matching bases. The CDR3 loop reads CASSGGGGPPYNEQFF. DNA sequence: TGTGCCAGCAGCGGAGGGGGGGGGCCTCCCTACAATGAGCAGTTCTTC.